This T cell receptor (beta chain) was captured by sequencing in a study of cytomegalovirus exposure and HLA in healthy donors. Trimming removed 8 bases at V and 8 bases at J, with 18 bases between. Germline CDR1 and CDR2: SNHLY and FYNNEI. This CDR3 is built from 13 residues. This clone has just a few counts. The PCR made use of 60 Vbeta and 13 Jbeta primers. The protocol was immunoSEQ multiplex PCR, while the TCRdb copy is restricted to in-frame clones and leaves out a portion. The sample has roughly 180,000 clones; 65% to 80% are singletons. Sequenced material: PBMCs. V gene TRBV2 combines with J gene TRBJ1-2; D not certain. This sequence was found in a woman in her thirties in good health and CMV-seropositive. CDR3 loop: CASGSGSPGGYTF. CDR3 DNA sequence: TGTGCCAGCGGGTCCGGCAGTCCGGGGGGCTACACCTTC.